This paragraph reports one T cell receptor beta chain. TCRdb's copy holds only in-frame clones and misses some; the assay was immunoSEQ multiplex PCR. The sample contains roughly 160,000 clones, roughly 80% of which appear only once. Trimming cost V 6 bases and J 5 bases, with 11 bases left between them. CDR3 size: 12 residues. Germline V lookup: CDR1 WSHSY, CDR2 SAAADI. This sample was included in a study of blood T cell repertoires in COVID-19. Overall study: Sites across the United States, Italy and Spain contributed samples from acute and convalescent COVID-19.

This chain joins TRBV10-2 and TRBJ2-7; weak D call: TRBD1 (5 bases). This receptor was obtained from an older man with active or convalescent COVID-19. Sequenced sample: peripheral blood. This CDR3 is CASRAGLHEQYF. The DNA for the CDR3 is TGCGCCAGCAGGGCAGGGTTGCACGAGCAGTACTTC.